This T cell receptor (beta chain) came from a study of T cell changes during pregnancy in multiple sclerosis. CDR3 length: 13 amino acids. CDR1 and CDR2 (germline): MDHEN, SYDVKM. The V and J ends lost 9 bases and 0 bases respectively, with 6 bases between them. Only in-frame clones appear in the TCRdb table, and some are missing; sequencing was by immunoSEQ multiplex PCR. The data contain approximately 88,000 clones, 90% to 95% of them seen just once; the ten biggest clones take up 2.2%. This TCR was recovered from a female donor with multiple sclerosis, enrolled in a pregnancy study. Here the sequenced sample was peripheral blood, taken in the third trimester of pregnancy. The chain uses TRBV28 and TRBJ2-6; D remains ambiguous. The CDR3 DNA is TGTGCCAGTCAGTCCTCTGGGGCCAACGTCCTGACTTTC. It specifies CASQSSGANVLTF.